Presented here are 17 T cell receptor beta chains from one specimen sequenced in a study of cytomegalovirus exposure and HLA in healthy donors. This PCR relied on a set of 60 Vbeta primers and 13 Jbeta primers. Here immunoSEQ multiplex PCR was the method, and the copy in TCRdb shows in-frame clones only, minus some. The sample holds about 120,000 clones; over 60% are singletons and the top ten take around 5.8%. The sequenced material came from PBMCs. All receptors derive from a middle-aged woman in good health and CMV-seronegative.

The chain carries TRBV7-6 and TRBJ2-5, with 13 positions matching TRBD2. The CDR3 is 16 amino acids. Germline V gives CDR1 SGHVS, CDR2 FNYEAQ. J gave up 1 base and V 3 bases, and 2 bases lay outside the gene matches. CDR3 sequence reads: CASSLGLAGSQETQYF. For the CDR3, the DNA is TGTGCCAGCAGCTTGGGACTAGCGGGAAGCCAAGAGACCCAGTACTTC.

The V call is TRBV4-2, the J call TRBJ2-7; the match to TRBD2 covers 13 bases. With 0 bases clipped from V and 1 base from J, the junction kept 0 bases outside the gene matches. The CDR3 has 16 residues. The germline V gene has CDR1 LGHNA and CDR2 YNFKEQ. CDR3 in DNA: TGTGCCAGCAGCCAAGAACTAGCGGGAGGGTCCTACGAGCAGTACTTC. This encodes CASSQELAGGSYEQYF.

The chain combines TRBV11-3 with TRBJ2-3, with a tentative D call TRBD1 (5 bases). Germline loops: CDR1 SGHNT, CDR2 YENEEA. V was pared by 0 bases and J by 3 bases, with 7 bases between. This CDR3 has 14 amino acids. CDR3 sequence (DNA): TGTGCCAGCAGCTTAGACAGGGCGACAGATACGCAGTATTTT. Its protein is CASSLDRATDTQYF.

The J gene is TRBJ2-6, the V gene TRBV27, with D possibly being TRBD1 (7 bases). Per germline, CDR1 MNHEY and CDR2 SMNVEV (reference sequence). The CDR3 covers 16 residues. The ends were cut back, 5 bases at V and 2 bases at J, with 13 bases in the middle. DNA for the CDR3: TGTGCCAGCAGTACCCGCGGGACAGCTGGGGCCAACGTCCTGACTTTC. Its protein product is CASSTRGTAGANVLTF. Full variable domain (missing parts from reference TRBV27 and TRBJ2-6): EAQVTQNPRYLITVTGKKLTVTCSQNMNHEYMSWYRQDPGLGLRQIYYSMNVEVTDKGDVPEGYKVSRKEKRNFPLILESPSPNQTSLYFCASSTRGTAGANVLTFGAGSRLTVL.

The rearrangement uses TRBV29-1 and TRBJ2-2; 8 bases align to TRBD1. The CDR3 spans 14 residues. Per the germline V gene, CDR1 is SQVTM and CDR2 is ANQGSEA. Germline trimming cut 2 bases from V and 6 bases from J; bases unmatched to any gene: 5. CDR3 amino acids: CSVEWQGAPGELFF. As DNA, the CDR3 is TGCAGCGTTGAATGGCAGGGGGCTCCCGGGGAGCTGTTTTTT.

V is TRBV7-6 and J is TRBJ2-7, with D perhaps matching TRBD1 (6 bases). With 1 base removed from V and 3 bases from J, the gap between germline ends came to 10 bases. This CDR3 has 14 amino acids. The V gene's germline CDR1 is SGHVS and CDR2 FNYEAQ. CDR3 DNA: TGTGCCAGCAGCTTAGGGGGCAGGGGCTACGAGCAGTACTTC. Encoded protein: CASSLGGRGYEQYF.

The genes are TRBV5-4 and TRBJ2-3; maybe TRBD2 (6 bases). Trimming left V 3 bases short and J 1 base short, with 15 bases between. The V gene's germline CDR1 is SGHNT and CDR2 YYREEE (reference sequence). CDR3 length: 16 amino acids. The CDR3 is CASSYFMKRGTDTQYF. CDR3 DNA sequence: TGTGCCAGCAGCTATTTTATGAAGCGGGGCACAGATACGCAGTATTTT.

The chain uses TRBV6-1 and TRBJ2-2; tentative D call: TRBD1 (6 bases). V was pared by 8 bases and J by 2 bases, with 12 bases between. This CDR3 comprises 14 residues. From germline, CDR1 is MNHNS and CDR2 SASEGT. The DNA of the CDR3 is TGTGCCAGCGGACAGAATTACAACACCGGGGAGCTGTTTTTT. Residues: CASGQNYNTGELFF.

The gene calls are TRBV4-3 and TRBJ2-3; 8 bases agree with TRBD1. V was clipped by 3 bases and J by 2 bases; unmatched bases: 7. The germline CDR1 and CDR2 sequences are LGHNA and YSLEER. The CDR3 runs 16 residues. CDR3: CASSQLTGGITDTQYF. For the CDR3, the DNA is TGCGCCAGCAGCCAGTTAACAGGGGGGATCACAGATACGCAGTATTTT.

The chain uses TRBV6-5 and TRBJ1-3; 9 nucleotides line up with TRBD1. J was trimmed by 4 bases and V by 5 bases; bases with no gene match: 6. The CDR3 totals 15 residues. CDR1 is MNHEY and CDR2 is SVGAGI in the germline V gene. The CDR3 DNA follows: TGTGCCAGCAGTGTCCGGGGGACAGGGGGAAACACCATATATTTT. The encoded protein is CASSVRGTGGNTIYF.

The rearrangement uses TRBV7-6 and TRBJ2-7, with 7 bases that match TRBD2. Germline V CDR1 and CDR2: SGHVS, FNYEAQ. V shed 3 bases and J 2 bases; nucleotides not matched to a gene: 13. The CDR3 is 17 amino acids. DNA of the CDR3: TGTGCCAGCAGCTTGGGGGGGTGGAGAATCCCTACCTACGAGCAGTACTTC. Protein: CASSLGGWRIPTYEQYF. Based on the CDR3 plus reference TRBV7-6 and TRBJ2-7, the full variable domain is GAGVSQSPRYKVTKRGQDVALRCDPISGHVSLYWYRQALGQGPEFLTYFNYEAQQDKSGLPNDRFSAERPEGSISTLTIQRTEQRDSAMYRCASSLGGWRIPTYEQYFGPGTRLTVT.

The chain has TRBV6-1 and TRBJ2-7; 7 nucleotides line up with TRBD2. V lost 10 bases, J lost 3 bases, and 12 bases stayed unmatched. The CDR3 has 14 residues. Germline CDR1 MNHNS, CDR2 SASEGT. The CDR3 is CAIREAGRYYEQYF. The CDR3, as DNA: TGTGCCATCCGGGAGGCAGGACGGTACTACGAGCAGTACTTC.

The chain recombines TRBV28 with TRBJ2-5; possibly TRBD1 for D (6 bases). This CDR3 is built from 15 residues. Germline values: CDR1 MDHEN, CDR2 SYDVKM. Trimming removed 10 bases at V and 7 bases at J, with 25 bases between. This CDR3 reads CAISGWTGRGGTQYF. CDR3 nucleotide sequence: TGTGCCATATCAGGCTGGACGGGGAGAGGGGGGACCCAGTACTTC.

The J gene is TRBJ2-4, the V gene TRBV18, with D tentatively TRBD2 (7 bases). Germline-derived CDR1 and CDR2 are KGHSH and LQKENI. Trimming stripped 5 bases from V and 5 bases from J, with 10 bases between. The CDR3 has 13 residues. CDR3 sequence: CASSTGGQNIQYF. CDR3 nucleotide sequence: TGTGCCAGCTCAACGGGGGGCCAAAACATTCAGTACTTC.

This rearrangement joins TRBV10-3 to TRBJ1-1; D unclear. Germline values: CDR1 ENHRY, CDR2 SYGVKD. V lost 11 bases and J lost 1, with 8 bases in between. This CDR3 spans 11 amino acids. Here the CDR3 reads CASEGNTEAFF. CDR3 DNA sequence: TGTGCCTCGGAGGGGAACACTGAAGCTTTCTTT.

This chain uses TRBV27 with TRBJ2-7; possibly TRBD1 for D (6 bases). Trimming took off 6 bases at V and 3 bases at J, with 12 bases between the two ends. Germline V gene sequence: CDR1 MNHEY, CDR2 SMNVEV (reference sequence). There are 13 residues in the CDR3. The CDR3 DNA follows: TGTGCCAGCAGAAGGGACATAATCTACGAGCAGTACTTC. Amino acids: CASRRDIIYEQYF.

A single count supports this clone. The chain combines TRBV27 with TRBJ2-4, with D possibly being TRBD1 (5 bases). Trimming removed 10 bases from V and 8 bases from J, with 21 bases in between. The CDR3 extends over 14 amino acids. The germline V gene encodes CDR1 MNHEY and CDR2 SMNVEV (reference sequence). CDR3 in amino acids: CATPGSSKGDIQYF. The CDR3 region has the DNA TGTGCCACCCCCGGGTCCTCGAAAGGGGACATTCAGTACTTC.